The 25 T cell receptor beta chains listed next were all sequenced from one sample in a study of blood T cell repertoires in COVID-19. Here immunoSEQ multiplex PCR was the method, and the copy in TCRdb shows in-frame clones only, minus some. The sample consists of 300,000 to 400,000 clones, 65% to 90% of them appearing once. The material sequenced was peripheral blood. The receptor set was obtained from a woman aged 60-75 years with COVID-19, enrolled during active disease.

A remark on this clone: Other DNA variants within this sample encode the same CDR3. CDR3: CASSIGGQGTYEQYF. The CDR3 DNA sequence: TGTGCCAGTAGTATAGGGGGACAGGGGACCTACGAGCAGTACTTC. This chain uses TRBV19 with TRBJ2-7; TRBD1 aligns across 10 bases. Germline assignment: CDR1 LNHDA and CDR2 SQIVND (reference sequence). This CDR3 spans 15 amino acids. J was trimmed by 2 bases and V by 1 base; bases with no gene match: 2. The full variable domain, with the rest looked up from reference TRBV19 and TRBJ2-7, is DGGITQSPKYLFRKEGQNVTLSCEQNLNHDAMYWYRQDPGQGLRLIYYSQIVNDFQKGDIAEGYSVSREKKESFPLTVTSAQKNPTAFYLCASSIGGQGTYEQYFGPGTRLTVT.

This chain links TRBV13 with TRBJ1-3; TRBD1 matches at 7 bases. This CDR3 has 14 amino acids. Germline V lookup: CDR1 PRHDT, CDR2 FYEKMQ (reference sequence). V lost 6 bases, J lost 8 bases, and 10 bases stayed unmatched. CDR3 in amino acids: CASSRQGLMDTIYF. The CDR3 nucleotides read TGTGCCAGCAGTAGACAGGGTCTAATGGACACCATATATTTT.

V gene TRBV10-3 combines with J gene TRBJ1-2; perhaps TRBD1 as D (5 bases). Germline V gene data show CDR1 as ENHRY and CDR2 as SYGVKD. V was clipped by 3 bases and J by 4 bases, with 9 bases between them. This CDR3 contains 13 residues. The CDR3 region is CAISEGAPYGYTF. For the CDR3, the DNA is TGTGCCATCAGTGAAGGGGCCCCCTATGGCTACACCTTC.

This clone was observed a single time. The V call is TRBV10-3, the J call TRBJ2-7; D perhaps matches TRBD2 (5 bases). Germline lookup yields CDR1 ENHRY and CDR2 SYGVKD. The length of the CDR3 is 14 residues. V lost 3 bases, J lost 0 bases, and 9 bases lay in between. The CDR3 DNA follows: TGTGCCATCAGTGAAGGGCTAGCCTCCTACGAGCAGTACTTC. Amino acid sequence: CAISEGLASYEQYF.

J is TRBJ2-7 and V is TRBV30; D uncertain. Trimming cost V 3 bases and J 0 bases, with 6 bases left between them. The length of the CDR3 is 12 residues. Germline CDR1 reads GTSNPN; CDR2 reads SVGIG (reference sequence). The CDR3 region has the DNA TGTGCCTGGAGGGGCAACTCCTACGAGCAGTACTTC. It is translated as CAWRGNSYEQYF.

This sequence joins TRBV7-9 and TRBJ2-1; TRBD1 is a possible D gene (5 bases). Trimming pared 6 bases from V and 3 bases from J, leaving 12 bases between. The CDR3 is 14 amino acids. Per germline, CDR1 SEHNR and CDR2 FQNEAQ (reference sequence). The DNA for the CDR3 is TGTGCCAGCAGTCTACAGGATCACTACAATGAGCAGTTCTTC. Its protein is CASSLQDHYNEQFF.

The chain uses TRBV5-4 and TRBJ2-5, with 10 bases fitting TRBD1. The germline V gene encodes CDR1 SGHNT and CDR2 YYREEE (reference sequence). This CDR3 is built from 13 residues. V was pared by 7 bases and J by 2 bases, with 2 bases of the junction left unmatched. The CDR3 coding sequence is TGTGCCAGCCGGGACAGGGGACAAGAGACCCAGTACTTC. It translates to CASRDRGQETQYF.

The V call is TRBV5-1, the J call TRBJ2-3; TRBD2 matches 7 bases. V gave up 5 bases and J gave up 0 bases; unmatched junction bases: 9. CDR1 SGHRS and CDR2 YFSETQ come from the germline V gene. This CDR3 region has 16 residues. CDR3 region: CASRSFGGSSTDTQYF. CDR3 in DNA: TGCGCCAGCAGGTCGTTCGGCGGGAGTAGCACAGATACGCAGTATTTT.

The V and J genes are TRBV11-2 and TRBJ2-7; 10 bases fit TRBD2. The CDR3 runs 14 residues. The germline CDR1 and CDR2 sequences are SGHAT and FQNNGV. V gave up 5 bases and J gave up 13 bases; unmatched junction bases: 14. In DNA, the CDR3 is TGTGCCAGCAGCCTGCAGCGGGGGGGCTCTAACGATTACTTC. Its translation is CASSLQRGGSNDYF.

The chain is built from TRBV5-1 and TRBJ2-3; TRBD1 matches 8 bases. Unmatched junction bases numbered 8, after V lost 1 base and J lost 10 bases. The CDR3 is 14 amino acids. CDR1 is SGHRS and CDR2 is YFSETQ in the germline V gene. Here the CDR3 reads CASSLRGDRGAQYF. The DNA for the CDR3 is TGCGCCAGCAGCTTGAGGGGTGACAGGGGAGCGCAGTATTTT.

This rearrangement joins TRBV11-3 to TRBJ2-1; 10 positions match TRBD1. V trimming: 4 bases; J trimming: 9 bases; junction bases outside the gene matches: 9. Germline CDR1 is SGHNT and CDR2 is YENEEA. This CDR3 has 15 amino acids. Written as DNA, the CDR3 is TGTGCCAGCAGCTCCAGCCCGGGACAGGGGACTGAGCAGTTCTTC. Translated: CASSSSPGQGTEQFF.

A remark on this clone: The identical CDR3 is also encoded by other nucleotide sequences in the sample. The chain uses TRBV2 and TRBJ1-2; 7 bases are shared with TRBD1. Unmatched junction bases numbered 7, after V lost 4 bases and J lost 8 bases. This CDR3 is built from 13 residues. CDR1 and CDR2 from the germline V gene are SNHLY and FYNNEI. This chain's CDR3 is CASSGQGEGGYTF. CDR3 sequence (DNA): TGTGCCAGCAGTGGTCAGGGGGAAGGGGGCTACACCTTC.

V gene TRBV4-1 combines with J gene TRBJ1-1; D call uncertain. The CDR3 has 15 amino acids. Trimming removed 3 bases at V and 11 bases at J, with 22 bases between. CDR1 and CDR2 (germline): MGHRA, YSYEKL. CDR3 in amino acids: CASSQGHGPYGEAFF. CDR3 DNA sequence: TGCGCCAGCAGCCAGGGCCATGGACCTTATGGGGAGGCTTTCTTT.

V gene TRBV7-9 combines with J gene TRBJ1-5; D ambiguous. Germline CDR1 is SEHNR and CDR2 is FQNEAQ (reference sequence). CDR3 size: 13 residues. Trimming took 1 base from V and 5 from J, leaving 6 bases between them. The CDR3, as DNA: TGTGCCAGCAGCTTAGATCTCTATCAGCCCCAGCATTTT. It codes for CASSLDLYQPQHF.

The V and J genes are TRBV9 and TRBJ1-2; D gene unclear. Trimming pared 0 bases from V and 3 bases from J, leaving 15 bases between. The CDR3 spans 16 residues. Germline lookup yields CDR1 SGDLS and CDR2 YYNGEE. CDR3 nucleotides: TGTGCCAGCAGCGTAGTTGACTCCCCACCGGACTATGGCTACACCTTC. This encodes CASSVVDSPPDYGYTF.

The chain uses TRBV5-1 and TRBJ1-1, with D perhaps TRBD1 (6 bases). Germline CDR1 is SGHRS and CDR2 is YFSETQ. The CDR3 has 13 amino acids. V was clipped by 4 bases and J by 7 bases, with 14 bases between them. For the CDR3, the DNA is TGCGCCAGCAGCCAGACTACAGGGCGTGAAGCTTTCTTT. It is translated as CASSQTTGREAFF.

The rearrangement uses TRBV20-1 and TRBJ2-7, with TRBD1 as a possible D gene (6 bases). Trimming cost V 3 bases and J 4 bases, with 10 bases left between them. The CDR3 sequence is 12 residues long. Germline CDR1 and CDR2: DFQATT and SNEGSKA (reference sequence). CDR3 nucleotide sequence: TGCAGTGCTAGTACAGGGTTTTACGAGCAGTACTTC. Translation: CSASTGFYEQYF.

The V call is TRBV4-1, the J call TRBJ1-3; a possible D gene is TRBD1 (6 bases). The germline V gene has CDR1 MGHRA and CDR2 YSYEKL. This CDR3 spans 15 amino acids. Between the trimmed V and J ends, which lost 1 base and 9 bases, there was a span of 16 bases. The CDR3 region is CASSQAQGRSGTIYF. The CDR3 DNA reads TGCGCCAGCAGCCAAGCGCAGGGGCGAAGTGGCACCATATATTTT.

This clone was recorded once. The CDR3 sequence is CASSEAPSGGSGYGYTF. The CDR3 DNA is TGTGCCAGCAGCGAGGCCCCGTCAGGGGGCTCTGGCTATGGCTACACCTTC. V usage is TRBV9 and J usage is TRBJ1-2, with 8 bases matching TRBD1. Germline CDR1 SGDLS, CDR2 YYNGEE. The CDR3 length is 17 residues. The ends lost 3 bases at V and 4 bases at J; junction bases unmatched: 14.

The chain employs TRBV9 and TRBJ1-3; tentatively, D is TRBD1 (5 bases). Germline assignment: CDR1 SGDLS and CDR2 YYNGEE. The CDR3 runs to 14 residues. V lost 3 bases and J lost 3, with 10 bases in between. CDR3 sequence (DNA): TGTGCCAGCAGCGAGGGGTTTGGTGGAAACACCATATATTTT. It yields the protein CASSEGFGGNTIYF.

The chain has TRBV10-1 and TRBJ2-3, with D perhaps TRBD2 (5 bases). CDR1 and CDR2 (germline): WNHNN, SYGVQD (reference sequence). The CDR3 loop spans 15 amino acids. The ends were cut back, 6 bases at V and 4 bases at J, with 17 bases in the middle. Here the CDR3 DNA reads TGCGCCAGCAGCGCCTCGGGAAAGGTAGCAGATACGCAGTATTTT. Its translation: CASSASGKVADTQYF.

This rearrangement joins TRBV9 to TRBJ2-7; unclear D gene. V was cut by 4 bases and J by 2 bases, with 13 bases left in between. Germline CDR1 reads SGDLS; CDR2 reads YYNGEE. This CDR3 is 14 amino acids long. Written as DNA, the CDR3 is TGTGCCAGCAGCACAGACACAGTTGCCTACGAGCAGTACTTC. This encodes CASSTDTVAYEQYF. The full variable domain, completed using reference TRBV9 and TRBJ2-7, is DSGVTQTPKHLITATGQRVTLRCSPRSGDLSVYWYQQSLDQGLQFLIQYYNGEERAKGNILERFSAQQFPDLHSELNLSSLELGDSALYFCASSTDTVAYEQYFGPGTRLTVT.

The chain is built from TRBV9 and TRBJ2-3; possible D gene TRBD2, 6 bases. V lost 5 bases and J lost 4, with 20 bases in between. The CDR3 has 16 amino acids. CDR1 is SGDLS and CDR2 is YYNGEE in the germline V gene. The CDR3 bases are TGTGCCAGCAGTCCGGGACTGGGTTACCATGCAGATACGCAGTATTTT. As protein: CASSPGLGYHADTQYF. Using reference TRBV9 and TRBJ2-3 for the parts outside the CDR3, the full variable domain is DSGVTQTPKHLITATGQRVTLRCSPRSGDLSVYWYQQSLDQGLQFLIQYYNGEERAKGNILERFSAQQFPDLHSELNLSSLELGDSALYFCASSPGLGYHADTQYFGPGTRLTVL.

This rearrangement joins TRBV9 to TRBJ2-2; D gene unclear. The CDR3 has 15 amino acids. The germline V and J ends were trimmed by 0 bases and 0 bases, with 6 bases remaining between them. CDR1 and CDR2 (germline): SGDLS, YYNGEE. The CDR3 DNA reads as TGTGCCAGCAGCGTAGAAGCAACGAACACCGGGGAGCTGTTTTTT. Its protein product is CASSVEATNTGELFF.

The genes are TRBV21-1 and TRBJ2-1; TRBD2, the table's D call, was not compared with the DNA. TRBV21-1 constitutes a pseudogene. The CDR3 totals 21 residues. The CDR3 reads CASSKAGLAGAPVSSYNEQFF. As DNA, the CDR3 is TGTGCCAGCAGCAAAGCGGGACTAGCGGGGGCCCCCGTTAGCTCCTACAATGAGCAGTTCTTC.